This is a list of T cell receptor beta chains from one sample in a study of human T cells and chemical hapten exposure. TCRdb itself ran the RACE reads through MiXCR, one entry per CDR3 protein. The table lists tens of thousands of distinct CDR3 sequences, approximately 11% of them singletons. The sample here was whole blood, taken in connection with sensitization to the hapten diphenylcyclopropenone (DPC). The receptors were sampled from a man aged 40-49 years with alopecia areata. Some clones in this sample may be carry-over from other donors' samples. Each CDR3 is given with its conserved first and last residue. The D gene is left open where the match is weak. Clone size, where shown, is once, few, many, or a class for clones that have expanded.

>TRBV20-1|few|TRBD1|TRBJ1-2
TGCAGTGCTAGCGAGCCGACAGGGAGAAACTATGGCTACACCTTC
CSASEPTGRNYGYTF
>TRBV9|.|.|TRBJ1-6
TGTGCCAGCAGCGTAGAGGAGGGGATACCCCTCCACTTT
CASSVEEGIPLHF
>TRBV6-4|few|.|TRBJ2-1
TGTGCCAGCAGTGAAGTGTTCGGGACGTACAATGAGCAGTTCTTC
CASSEVFGTYNEQFF
>TRBV12-3/TRBV12-4|few|.|TRBJ2-4
TGTGCCAGCAGTTTAGCAATTCAGGCAAGCGGAAACATTCAGTACTTC
CASSLAIQASGNIQYF
>TRBV24-1|.|.|TRBJ2-3
TGTGCCACCGCACCCCCGGTAGGGTCAGATACGCAGTATTTT
CATAPPVGSDTQYF
>TRBV5-1|.|.|TRBJ2-3
TGCGCCAGCAGCTTGAGCGGAAAGAGCACAGATACGCAGTATTTT
CASSLSGKSTDTQYF
>TRBV6-5|.|TRBD2|TRBJ2-7
TGTGCCAGCGCGAAGCGGGAGGGTTACGAGCAGTACTTC
CASAKREGYEQYF
>TRBV20-1|few|.|TRBJ2-3
TGCAGTGCTTCCCTCGTGGTAGGCACAGATACGCAGTATTTT
CSASLVVGTDTQYF
>TRBV20-1|few|.|TRBJ2-7
TGCAGTGCTGGGGGCGGTCTAAGCTCCTACGAGCAGTACTTC
CSAGGGLSSYEQYF
>TRBV6-2/TRBV6-3|.|TRBD2|TRBJ2-3
TGTGCCAGCAGTTACCCCACTAGCACCGGGACTAGCGGGAGGCCCCCAAGCACAGATACGCAGTATTTT
CASSYPTSTGTSGRPPSTDTQYF
>TRBV6-2/TRBV6-3|.|.|TRBJ2-3
TGTGCCAGCATTCCCGCCCAACCGGGACGAATGACAGATACGCAGTATTTT
CASIPAQPGRMTDTQYF
>TRBV14|.|.|TRBJ2-3
TGTGCCAGCAGCCAAGAATGGGAAGATACGCAGTATTTT
CASSQEWEDTQYF
>TRBV29-1|few|.|TRBJ1-1
TGCAGCGTTGAGAACGACATGAACACTGAAGCTTTCTTT
CSVENDMNTEAFF
>TRBV6-2/TRBV6-3|.|TRBD1|TRBJ1-1
TGTGCCAGCAGCTCATCCGGGACAGGGGTGTACACTGAAGCTTTCTTT
CASSSSGTGVYTEAFF
>TRBV11-3|.|.|TRBJ2-2
TGTGCCAGCAGCTTTTCCGCCGGACCCTTTCCGGACACCGGGGAGCTGTTTTTT
CASSFSAGPFPDTGELFF
>TRBV6-2/TRBV6-3|.|.|TRBJ1-1
TGTGCCAGCAGTTGGGACCGGGCCGGAGGGACTGAAGCTTTCTTT
CASSWDRAGGTEAFF
>TRBV6-2/TRBV6-3|many|.|TRBJ1-1
TGTGCCAGCAGTGAGCCGGGGCGGTCTTCTGAAGCTTTCTTT
CASSEPGRSSEAFF
>TRBV11-1|.|.|TRBJ2-5
TGTGCCAGCAGCTCGAGGAGGGAGGAGACCCAGTACTTC
CASSSRREETQYF
>TRBV9|.|.|TRBJ2-2
TGTGCCAGCAGCCCCTTTAGTGAGACAGGCCCCGGGGAGCTGTTTTTT
CASSPFSETGPGELFF
>TRBV6-2/TRBV6-3|.|TRBD2|TRBJ2-1
TGTGCCAGCACCCTTTGGGGTCTAGCGGGAGTCTACAATGAGCAGTTCTTC
CASTLWGLAGVYNEQFF
>TRBV29-1|.|.|TRBJ1-2
TGCAGCGTTCAGTCCAGGGTCACGAACTATGGCTACACCTTC
CSVQSRVTNYGYTF
>TRBV5-1|.|.|TRBJ2-1
TGCGCCAGCAGCTTGGCCACTGAGCAGTTCTTC
CASSLATEQFF
>TRBV7-9|few|.|TRBJ2-1
TGTGCCAGCAGCTTGGCCCTTCGACCATTCGGGCAGGATGAGCAGTTCTTC
CASSLALRPFGQDEQFF
>TRBV20-1|few|.|TRBJ2-7
TGCAGTGCTAGACCCGTTGGTGTGGGAAACGAGCAGTACTTC
CSARPVGVGNEQYF
>TRBV4-3|few|.|TRBJ1-1
TGCGCCAGCAGCCAAGAATACGGGTCAACTGAAGCTTTCTTT
CASSQEYGSTEAFF
>TRBV20-1|.|.|TRBJ1-5
TGCAGTGCTAGAGACTATGGGGGGCCCATAGATCAGCCCCAGCATTTT
CSARDYGGPIDQPQHF
>TRBV27|few|.|TRBJ2-1
TGTGCCAGCAGCGTTGGGTCCTACTCCTACAATGAGCAGTTCTTC
CASSVGSYSYNEQFF
>TRBV29-1|.|.|TRBJ2-1
TGCAGCGTTGAAGGGGGGGCTCATAACAATGAGCAGTTCTTC
CSVEGGAHNNEQFF
>TRBV10-3|few|.|TRBJ1-4
TGTGCCATCAGCGGGACGGCCGTGGATACTAATGAAAAACTGTTTTTT
CAISGTAVDTNEKLFF
>TRBV29-1|many|TRBD1|TRBJ1-1
TGCAGCGGTGGACAGGGGATGGCTGAAGCTTTCTTT
CSGGQGMAEAFF
>TRBV6-5|many|.|TRBJ1-4
TGTGCCAGCAGACGCCGGACGGCTAATGAAAAACTGTTTTTT
CASRRRTANEKLFF
>TRBV6-2/TRBV6-3|few|.|TRBJ2-7
TGTGCCAGCAAAAACATAGGACTGACACCCTACGAGCAGTACTTC
CASKNIGLTPYEQYF
>TRBV25-1|.|.|TRBJ1-1
TGTGCCAGCAGTGAAAGGGCAGCGAACACTGAAGCTTTCTTT
CASSERAANTEAFF
>TRBV24-1|.|.|TRBJ2-5
TGTGCCACCAGTGACGGGAGCCGCCAAGAGACCCAGTACTTC
CATSDGSRQETQYF
>TRBV7-2|.|TRBD2|TRBJ2-3
TGTGCCAGCAGCCCCCTAACTAGCGGGCCCCATACGCAGTATTTT
CASSPLTSGPHTQYF
>TRBV25-1|.|.|TRBJ1-1
TGTGCCAGCGCCGGGACCCAGCGGAACACTGAAGCTTTCTTT
CASAGTQRNTEAFF
>TRBV11-1|many|TRBD2|TRBJ2-5
TGTGCCAGCTCGCTAGCGGTCCAAGAGACCCAGTACTTC
CASSLAVQETQYF
>TRBV6-2/TRBV6-3|few|TRBD2|TRBJ2-1
TGTGCCAGCGCCGATAGCGGGATAGGCGAGCAGTTCTTC
CASADSGIGEQFF
>TRBV6-2/TRBV6-3|few|.|TRBJ1-2
TGTGCCAGCAGTTACTCAAAACAAACAGGAGATTATGGCTACACCTTC
CASSYSKQTGDYGYTF
>TRBV29-1|few|.|TRBJ1-5
TGCAGCGTTCCCTACAGCGAAGTAGGCAATCAGCCCCAGCATTTT
CSVPYSEVGNQPQHF
>TRBV6-2/TRBV6-3|.|TRBD2|TRBJ2-3
TGTGCCAGCAGTTTAAAACGGACTAGCGGGAGACCGAATACGCAGTATTTT
CASSLKRTSGRPNTQYF
>TRBV6-5|medium-sized|TRBD1|TRBJ2-5
TGTGCCAGCAGTTACACAGGGGGCAGAAAGACCCAGTACTTC
CASSYTGGRKTQYF
>TRBV6-5|.|TRBD1|TRBJ2-1
TGTGCCAGCAGTCCGCCACCAGGACAGGGGAACAATGAGCAGTTCTTC
CASSPPPGQGNNEQFF
>TRBV5-1|few|.|TRBJ2-3
TGCGCCAGCAGCTTCACCGGGCCTCCAGGCGGCACAGATACGCAGTATTTT
CASSFTGPPGGTDTQYF
>TRBV30|.|.|TRBJ1-5
TGTGCCTGGAGCCAACTAAGCAATCAGCCCCAGCATTTT
CAWSQLSNQPQHF
>TRBV5-4|few|.|TRBJ1-4
TGTGCCAGCAGCTCGGACTTTGGGCAGGGCGGCGAAAAACTGTTTTTT
CASSSDFGQGGEKLFF
>TRBV20-1|.|TRBD2|TRBJ2-3
TGCAGTGGAACCCTAGCGGGCACAGATACGCAGTATTTT
CSGTLAGTDTQYF
>TRBV14|.|TRBD2|TRBJ2-1
TGTGCCAGCAGCCAAGAGACGGGGGGGCAGTTCTTC
CASSQETGGQFF
>TRBV12-3/TRBV12-4|.|.|TRBJ2-1
TGTGCCAGCAGATCCGGGACTAGGGGGCTCCATGAGCAGTTCTTC
CASRSGTRGLHEQFF
>TRBV7-8|few|TRBD1|TRBJ2-2
TGTGCCAGCAGCTCCCGGGACAGGGCCACCGGGGAGCTGTTTTTT
CASSSRDRATGELFF